This T cell receptor (beta chain) was sequenced for a study of cytomegalovirus exposure and HLA in healthy donors. The V gene's germline CDR1 is SGHDT and CDR2 YYEEEE. V was trimmed by 0 bases and J by 4 bases, leaving 11 bases between them. This CDR3 region has 14 residues. Researchers ran the PCR with 60 Vbeta and 13 Jbeta primers. The repertoire was sequenced with immunoSEQ multiplex PCR; TCRdb's copy has only in-frame clones and lacks some. The sample has about 150,000 clones; 70% to 85% are singletons. This clonotype originated in a man aged 25-45 years in good health and CMV-seronegative. The chain recombines TRBV5-6 with TRBJ2-7; TRBD2 might be the D (7 bases). Sequences were obtained from PBMCs. Here the CDR3 DNA reads TGTGCCAGCAGCTTGGGGGGGGGCCAGTACGAGCAGTACTTC. It is translated as CASSLGGGQYEQYF.